These T cell receptor beta chains were read from a single sample in a study of human T cells and chemical hapten exposure. TCRdb itself ran the RACE reads through MiXCR, one entry per CDR3 protein. This table has about 100,000 distinct CDR3 sequences, over 9.5% appearing once. Sequenced here: whole blood, sampled in connection with sensitization to the hapten diphenylcyclopropenone (DPC). These TCRs come from a man aged 35 to 55 with alopecia areata. Some clones in this sample may be carry-over from other donors' samples. Both conserved end residues are part of each CDR3. The D gene is left open where the match is weak. Only part of the rows carry a size: once, few, many, or a class if the clone is expanded.

. TRBJ2-7 . 11 TRBV6-2/TRBV6-3 CASRDHLEQYF TGTGCCAGCAGGGACCACTTGGAGCAGTACTTC
. TRBJ2-3 . 16 TRBV5-1 CASSLNRRDGTDTQYF TGCGCCAGCAGCCTGAACCGACGAGACGGCACAGATACGCAGTATTTT
TRBD1 TRBJ2-7 . 14 TRBV29-1 CSVGRPGGTYEQYF TGCAGCGTTGGCCGCCCAGGGGGAACGTACGAGCAGTACTTC
TRBD1 TRBJ2-6 . 16 TRBV9 CASMTGELSGANVLTF TGTGCCAGCATGACAGGGGAACTCTCTGGGGCCAACGTCCTGACTTTC
TRBD1 TRBJ2-5 . 16 TRBV12-3/TRBV12-4 CASSDSGQGGSETQYF TGTGCCAGCAGTGACTCAGGACAGGGGGGCTCGGAGACCCAGTACTTC
TRBD1 TRBJ2-5 . 16 TRBV11-3 CASSLVSGQGSETQYF TGTGCCAGCAGCTTAGTTTCAGGACAGGGGTCGGAGACCCAGTACTTC
. TRBJ1-5 once 14 TRBV12-3/TRBV12-4 CASKTGTECQPQHF TGTGCCAGCAAGACCGGGACGGAATGTCAGCCCCAGCATTTT
. TRBJ2-2 . 16 TRBV12-3/TRBV12-4 CASSFSSTANTGELFF TGTGCCAGCAGTTTTTCTAGCACCGCGAACACCGGGGAGCTGTTTTTT
TRBD1 TRBJ1-6 many 13 TRBV13 CASSRTGVSPLHF TGTGCCAGCAGCCGGACAGGGGTTTCACCCCTCCACTTT
TRBD1 TRBJ1-1 few 14 TRBV12-3/TRBV12-4 CASSFRTGGTEAFF TGTGCCAGCAGTTTTCGGACAGGGGGCACTGAAGCTTTCTTT
. TRBJ2-3 many 15 TRBV6-6 CASTQRGAVTDTQYF TGTGCCAGCACCCAGAGGGGGGCTGTCACAGATACGCAGTATTTT
. TRBJ2-5 many 13 TRBV6-6 CASSLRGRETQYF TGTGCCAGCAGTCTGCGGGGAAGGGAGACCCAGTACTTC
. TRBJ1-4 few 13 TRBV6-1 CASKRAGSEKLFF TGTGCCAGCAAAAGGGCGGGCAGTGAAAAACTGTTTTTT
TRBD2 TRBJ2-3 . 13 TRBV7-8 CASSTKTSGGEYF TGTGCCAGCAGCACAAAGACTAGCGGAGGAGAGTATTTT
TRBD1 TRBJ1-1 . 15 TRBV20-1 CSATRTGGGGTEAFF TGCAGTGCTACCCGGACAGGGGGAGGCGGCACTGAAGCTTTCTTT
TRBD2 TRBJ2-3 . 16 TRBV7-2 CASSLPGGEGRDTQYF TGTGCCAGCAGCCTCCCGGGGGGGGAGGGCCGCGATACGCAGTATTTT
. TRBJ2-1 few 18 TRBV27 CASSSTALGQGYGNEQFF TGTGCCAGCAGTTCCACAGCTTTGGGGCAGGGATACGGAAATGAGCAGTTCTTC
. TRBJ2-7 many 18 TRBV6-2/TRBV6-3 CASSSLGGGRMRYYEQYF TGTGCCAGCAGTTCCCTGGGAGGGGGCAGGATGAGATACTACGAGCAGTACTTC
TRBD1 TRBJ1-5 . 16 TRBV7-2 CASSFKTGPGNQPQHF TGTGCCAGCAGCTTTAAGACAGGGCCAGGCAATCAGCCCCAGCATTTT
TRBD1 TRBJ1-5 few 15 TRBV27 CASSLEGASGQPQHF TGTGCCAGCAGTTTAGAGGGGGCCAGTGGTCAGCCCCAGCATTTT
. TRBJ1-2 few 15 TRBV27 CASSLRPGGGYGYTF TGTGCCAGCAGTTTACGCCCGGGCGGGGGTTATGGCTACACCTTC
. TRBJ1-3 many 14 TRBV30 CAWSIGNSGNTIYF TGTGCCTGGAGTATTGGGAACTCTGGAAACACCATATATTTT
. TRBJ1-5 many 15 TRBV6-6 CASSQRDFSNQPQHF TGTGCCAGCAGCCAGCGGGACTTTAGCAATCAGCCCCAGCATTTT
TRBD1 TRBJ2-3 . 12 TRBV29-1 CSVSDRADTQYF TGCAGCGTCAGTGACAGGGCGGATACGCAGTATTTT
TRBD1 TRBJ2-3 few 13 TRBV7-9 CAGVTGITDTQYF TGTGCCGGCGTGACAGGGATCACAGATACGCAGTATTTT
TRBD1 TRBJ1-2 . 14 TRBV7-2 CASSFTGGHDGYTF TGTGCCAGCAGCTTCACAGGGGGCCATGATGGCTACACCTTC
TRBD2 TRBJ2-3 few 15 TRBV19 CASSTAGGVTDTQYF TGTGCCAGTAGTACAGCGGGAGGGGTCACAGATACGCAGTATTTT
. TRBJ1-2 few 13 TRBV28 CASRSPGSAGYTF TGTGCCAGCAGAAGTCCAGGGTCGGCTGGCTACACCTTC
TRBD1 TRBJ2-3 . 14 TRBV5-1 CASRNSQGTDTQYF TGCGCCAGCAGAAACTCACAGGGGACAGATACGCAGTATTTT
TRBD1 TRBJ2-2 . 16 TRBV5-6 CASSSYGQGRTGELFF TGTGCCAGCAGCTCTTACGGACAGGGAAGGACCGGGGAGCTGTTTTTT
. TRBJ1-1 . 14 TRBV4-3 CASSQDRMNTEAFF TGCGCCAGCAGCCAAGACAGAATGAACACTGAAGCTTTCTTT
. TRBJ1-5 few 18 TRBV28 CASSFPSDRRDSNQPQHF TGTGCCAGCAGTTTCCCCTCTGACAGGAGAGATAGCAATCAGCCCCAGCATTTT
. TRBJ1-2 . 16 TRBV6-2/TRBV6-3 CASTIDRRRSNYGYTF TGTGCCAGCACTATAGACAGGCGGCGATCTAACTATGGCTACACCTTC
. TRBJ1-2 few 14 TRBV3-1 CASSQDWGDYGYTF TGTGCCAGCAGCCAAGATTGGGGGGACTATGGCTACACCTTC
. TRBJ2-1 . 14 TRBV27 CASSSRSSYNEQFF TGTGCCAGCAGTTCGCGGTCCTCCTACAATGAGCAGTTCTTC
. TRBJ1-5 . 15 TRBV4-2 CASSSQGLSNQPQHF TGTGCCAGCAGCTCACAGGGATTGAGCAATCAGCCCCAGCATTTT
. TRBJ2-6 few 13 TRBV24-1 CATSSDGANVLTF TGTGCCACCAGTAGCGATGGGGCCAACGTCCTGACTTTC
TRBD2 TRBJ2-1 few 14 TRBV20-1 CSANLAGAVRSQFF TGCAGTGCAAATCTAGCGGGAGCCGTTAGATCCCAGTTCTTC
TRBD1 TRBJ1-1 . 16 TRBV6-2/TRBV6-3 CASDRGRFSGVTEAFF TGTGCCAGCGATAGGGGGCGGTTTTCGGGGGTCACTGAAGCTTTCTTT
. TRBJ2-1 few 17 TRBV7-9 CASRGDLGTTKVHEQFF TGTGCCAGCAGGGGCGATCTCGGGACGACCAAAGTCCATGAGCAGTTCTTC
. TRBJ1-4 many 12 TRBV3-1 CASSLQGVKLFF TGTGCCAGCAGCTTACAGGGTGTAAAACTGTTTTTT
TRBD1 TRBJ1-5 . 14 TRBV28 CASSKTGGNQPQHF TGTGCCAGCAGCAAGACAGGGGGTAATCAGCCCCAGCATTTT
TRBD2 TRBJ2-1 . 16 TRBV20-1 CSARRASGSYRNEQFF TGCAGTGCTAGAAGGGCTAGCGGGAGTTATAGAAATGAGCAGTTCTTC
. TRBJ1-5 many 13 TRBV28 CASRGQINQPQHF TGTGCCAGCCGCGGGCAGATCAATCAGCCCCAGCATTTT
TRBD1 TRBJ2-1 . 17 TRBV5-5 CASSPNHPGQGYNEQFF TGTGCCAGCAGTCCCAATCATCCGGGACAGGGATACAATGAGCAGTTCTTC
. TRBJ1-2 . 11 TRBV20-1 CSAPEPSTHTF TGCAGTGCCCCCGAACCAAGCACCCACACCTTC
. TRBJ2-1 . 19 TRBV14 CASSPQGQRRAGSYNEQFF TGTGCCAGCAGCCCACAGGGACAACGGAGGGCCGGGTCCTACAATGAGCAGTTCTTC
. TRBJ2-3 many 12 TRBV29-1 CSVEQGADTQYF TGCAGCGTGGAGCAGGGAGCGGATACGCAGTATTTT
. TRBJ2-2 few 15 TRBV3-1 CASSQEWANTGELFF TGTGCCAGCAGCCAAGAATGGGCAAACACCGGGGAGCTGTTTTTT
TRBD2 TRBJ2-6 . 20 TRBV5-1 CASSLVASGRAGSGANVLTF TGCGCCAGCAGCTTGGTAGCTAGCGGGAGGGCCGGATCTGGGGCCAACGTCCTGACTTTC
. TRBJ2-5 few 15 TRBV11-1 CASSLAWSSQETQYF TGTGCCAGCAGCTTAGCGTGGAGTTCCCAAGAGACCCAGTACTTC
. TRBJ1-1 . 13 TRBV10-3 CATRRDMNTEAFF TGTGCCACCCGGAGGGACATGAACACTGAAGCTTTCTTT
. TRBJ2-3 . 12 TRBV7-9 CASSRELDTQYF TGTGCCAGCAGCCGCGAGCTGGATACGCAGTATTTT
. TRBJ2-3 many 15 TRBV6-5 CASQTRRGTTDTQYF TGTGCCAGTCAGACCAGGAGGGGGACCACAGATACGCAGTATTTT
TRBD2 TRBJ2-3 few 15 TRBV6-2/TRBV6-3 CASSYGTSDTDTQYF TGTGCCAGCAGTTACGGGACTAGCGACACAGATACGCAGTATTTT
TRBD1 TRBJ1-1 . 13 TRBV6-5 CASRRQGGTEAFF TGTGCCAGCAGAAGACAGGGGGGGACTGAAGCTTTCTTT
. TRBJ1-5 many 14 TRBV4-1 CASSRLSNNQPQHF TGCGCCAGCAGCCGCCTTAGTAACAATCAGCCCCAGCATTTT
TRBD1 TRBJ1-6 many 10 TRBV29-1 CSVWTGQLIF TGCAGCGTCTGGACAGGGCAGCTGATTTTT
. TRBJ2-3 . 13 TRBV7-2 CASSPRSSNTQYF TGTGCCAGCAGCCCCCGTTCCTCGAATACGCAGTATTTT